A single sample gave rise to the 25 T cell receptor beta chains below, sequenced in a study of control samples from healthy donors and cancer patients. Profiling relied on immunoSEQ multiplex PCR, and the TCRdb table lists in-frame clones only, not all of them. The sample includes 50,000 to 75,000 clones, roughly 90% seen only once; the top ten take around 5.9%. The source material was PBMCs. Receptors originate from a man aged 60-69 years with colorectal cancer.

V usage is TRBV5-4 and J usage is TRBJ2-7; the D gene is possibly TRBD2 (5 bases). The CDR3 is 15 residues long. CDR1 is SGHNT and CDR2 is YYREEE in the germline V gene (reference sequence). The V and J ends lost 0 bases and 4 bases respectively, with 14 bases between them. CDR3 in DNA: TGTGCCAGCAGCTTGGCTTCCCTAGCCGGTTACGAGCAGTACTTC. The encoded protein is CASSLASLAGYEQYF. The full variable domain, with the rest looked up from reference TRBV5-4 and TRBJ2-7, is ETGVTQSPTHLIKTRGQQVTLRCSSQSGHNTVSWYQQALGQGPQFIFQYYREEENGRGNFPPRFSGLQFPNYSSELNVNALELDDSALYLCASSLASLAGYEQYFGPGTRLTVT.

The chain couples TRBV6-6 to TRBJ2-4, with TRBD2 as a possible D gene (6 bases). Deletions cut 4 bases from V and 6 bases from J, with 19 bases between. The CDR3 extends over 16 amino acids. From germline, CDR1 is MNHNY and CDR2 SVGAGI (reference sequence). In DNA, the CDR3 is TGTGCCAGCAGTTCCACGAGACTAGTGCCCGGAAACATTCAGTACTTC. This codes for CASSSTRLVPGNIQYF.

As regards this clone: The junction and the germline gene differ at one end; a read error may be behind it. The chain uses TRBV4-3 and TRBJ1-3, with a possible D match to TRBD1 (6 bases). CDR3 length equals 15 residues. CDR1 is LGHNA and CDR2 is YSLEER in the germline V gene. CDR3 DNA sequence: TGCCCCAGCAGCCAAGGGGGGGGACCTGGAAACACCATATATTTT. Its protein is CPSSQGGGPGNTIYF.

In its sample, this clone was seen a few times. V and J are TRBV2 and TRBJ2-5, with a weak D call TRBD1 (5 bases). CDR3 size: 15 residues. V lost 2 bases, J lost 4 bases, and 14 bases lay in between. CDR1 is SNHLY, CDR2 FYNNEI, per germline. The CDR3 nucleotides read TGTGCCAGCAGTGAATCTACAGGCACGCCAGAGACCCAGTACTTC. This encodes CASSESTGTPETQYF.

Here the CDR3 DNA reads TGTGCCACCAGCAGAGATGTGGGGGACACTGAAGCTTTCTTT. As protein: CATSRDVGDTEAFF. The V call is TRBV15, the J call TRBJ1-1; D may be TRBD1 (5 bases). Germline V lookup: CDR1 LNHNV, CDR2 YYDKDF (reference sequence). V lost 0 bases and J lost 3, with 8 bases in between. The CDR3 is 14 residues long. Full variable domain (missing parts from reference TRBV15 and TRBJ1-1): DAMVIQNPRYQVTQFGKPVTLSCSQTLNHNVMYWYQQKSSQAPKLLFHYYDKDFNNEADTPDNFQSRRPNTSFCFLDIRSPGLGDTAMYLCATSRDVGDTEAFFGQGTRLTVV.

The chain links TRBV5-1 to TRBJ1-4; 10 bases map to TRBD1. Trimming at V came to 2 bases and at J to 2 bases, leaving 6 bases not matched to a gene. There are 17 residues in the CDR3. CDR1 SGHRS and CDR2 YFSETQ come from the germline V gene. The CDR3 loop reads CASSFRDRGRTNEKLFF. The DNA for the CDR3 is TGCGCCAGCAGCTTCCGGGACAGGGGTCGGACTAATGAAAAACTGTTTTTT.

This chain links TRBV7-9 with TRBJ1-3, with TRBD1 matching 8 bases. CDR3 length equals 15 residues. In germline, CDR1 is SEHNR, CDR2 FQNEAQ (reference sequence). The V and J ends lost 3 bases and 2 bases, in that order; junction bases with no gene match: 3. The CDR3: CASSLTGAAGNTIYF. The CDR3 DNA reads TGTGCCAGCAGCTTGACAGGGGCCGCTGGAAACACCATATATTTT.

This clone was detected only once. CDR3 loop: CASSLWGNTIYF. The CDR3 DNA sequence: TGTGCCAGCAGCTTATGGGGAAACACCATATATTTT. The chain combines TRBV11-2 with TRBJ1-3; no reliable D call. CDR3 length: 12 amino acids. Deletions cut 2 bases from V and 4 bases from J, with 3 bases between. Germline V gene data show CDR1 as SGHAT and CDR2 as FQNNGV.

The chain is built from TRBV11-3 and TRBJ2-4, with 7 bases fitting TRBD1. The CDR3 spans 16 residues. V lost 6 bases to trimming and J lost 2 bases; unmatched junction nucleotides: 10. Germline CDR1 reads SGHNT; CDR2 reads YENEEA. The CDR3 region is CASSPTGERSKNIQYF. The CDR3, as DNA: TGTGCCAGCAGTCCCACAGGGGAGAGGTCCAAAAACATTCAGTACTTC. The full variable domain, completed using reference TRBV11-3 and TRBJ2-4, is EAGVVQSPRYKIIEKKQPVAFWCNPISGHNTLYWYLQNLGQGPELLIRYENEEAVDDSQLPKDRFSAERLKGVDSTLKIQPAELGDSAVYLCASSPTGERSKNIQYFGAGTRLSVL.

This clone was picked up one time. This chain uses TRBV24-1 with TRBJ2-1, with 10 bases fitting TRBD1. Germline V CDR1 and CDR2: KGHDR, SFDVKD. CDR3 length: 15 amino acids. V lost 4 bases, J lost 7 bases, and 6 bases stayed unmatched. DNA for the CDR3: TGTGCCACCAGTGAATGGGGGACAGGGGTAAATGAGCAGTTCTTC. Residues: CATSEWGTGVNEQFF.

The chain links TRBV28 to TRBJ1-2; 8 bases map to TRBD1. Germline CDR1 MDHEN, CDR2 SYDVKM. CDR3 length: 17 amino acids. J was trimmed by 7 bases and V by 6 bases; bases with no gene match: 19. The chain's CDR3 is CASSLSFGSGGAGGYTF. CDR3 DNA sequence: TGTGCCAGCAGCCTATCGTTTGGGTCAGGGGGCGCAGGTGGCTACACCTTC.

V gene TRBV19 combines with J gene TRBJ2-2, with unresolved D. The CDR3 is 14 amino acids. Trimming removed 2 bases at V and 2 bases at J, with 6 bases between. Germline lookup yields CDR1 LNHDA and CDR2 SQIVND (reference sequence). The CDR3 protein is CASSIQANTGELFF. CDR3 sequence (DNA): TGTGCCAGTAGTATACAGGCAAACACCGGGGAGCTGTTTTTT. Combining the CDR3 with reference TRBV19 and TRBJ2-2 gives the whole variable domain DGGITQSPKYLFRKEGQNVTLSCEQNLNHDAMYWYRQDPGQGLRLIYYSQIVNDFQKGDIAEGYSVSREKKESFPLTVTSAQKNPTAFYLCASSIQANTGELFFGEGSRLTVL.

The V gene is TRBV5-1, the J gene TRBJ2-7, with D possibly being TRBD1 (5 bases). The CDR3 runs to 13 residues. Looked up from germline, CDR1 is SGHRS and CDR2 is YFSETQ. Trimming stripped 0 bases from V and 6 bases from J, with 10 bases between. The CDR3: CASSLVGQGEQYF. The DNA of the CDR3 is TGCGCCAGCAGCTTGGTTGGCCAGGGCGAGCAGTACTTC.

The CDR3 DNA reads TGTGCCAGCACTACAGGGGGCGACGAGCAGTACTTC. It codes for CASTTGGDEQYF. The chain couples TRBV27 to TRBJ2-7, with 9 bases matching TRBD1. The CDR3 totals 12 residues. Trimming cost V 7 bases and J 5 bases; bases outside gene matches: 3. CDR1 and CDR2 (germline): MNHEY, SMNVEV (reference sequence).

The chain employs TRBV7-9 and TRBJ2-2, with D perhaps matching TRBD2 (6 bases). The CDR3 loop spans 16 amino acids. In germline, CDR1 is SEHNR, CDR2 FQNEAQ (reference sequence). V was pared by 5 bases and J by 0 bases, with 13 bases between. The CDR3 DNA follows: TGTGCCAGCAGCAAACCCAGCGGGTCGAACACCGGGGAGCTGTTTTTT. It encodes CASSKPSGSNTGELFF.

CDR3 residues: CASSYLRQGGEQYF. The CDR3 DNA sequence: TGTGCCAGCAGTTACTTGCGACAGGGCGGCGAGCAGTACTTC. The chain uses TRBV6-5 and TRBJ2-7; 7 nucleotides agree with TRBD1. The CDR3 runs 14 residues. Looked up from germline, CDR1 is MNHEY and CDR2 is SVGAGI. Germline trimming cut 1 base from V and 6 bases from J; bases unmatched to any gene: 6.

Sample share makes this clone medium-sized. The chain is built from TRBV5-1 and TRBJ2-6; D ambiguous. V was clipped by 2 bases and J by 2 bases, with 5 bases between them. The CDR3 covers 14 residues. Germline V gene lookup returns CDR1 SGHRS and CDR2 YFSETQ. The DNA of the CDR3 is TGCGCCAGCAGCTTTGGTCCTGGGGCCAACGTCCTGACTTTC. Its protein is CASSFGPGANVLTF.

This clone has just one count. The chain recombines TRBV30 with TRBJ1-6; 9 nucleotides line up with TRBD1. Germline CDR1 is GTSNPN and CDR2 is SVGIG (reference sequence). With 7 bases clipped from V and 7 bases from J, the junction kept 5 bases outside the gene matches. The CDR3 runs 13 residues. CDR3 DNA sequence: TGTGCCTTACGGGACAGGGTAAATTCACCCCTCCACTTT. This codes for CALRDRVNSPLHF.

The V gene is TRBV15, the J gene TRBJ2-2; D possibly corresponds to TRBD2 (6 bases). The CDR3 loop spans 19 amino acids. Trimming removed 0 bases from V and 6 bases from J, with 23 bases in between. CDR1 and CDR2 (germline): LNHNV, YYDKDF (reference sequence). The CDR3 spells CATSRDWAGLSRGAGELFF. The CDR3 DNA sequence: TGTGCCACCAGCAGAGATTGGGCGGGGCTCTCCAGAGGCGCCGGGGAGCTGTTTTTT. Variable domain in full (rest from reference TRBV15 and TRBJ2-2): DAMVIQNPRYQVTQFGKPVTLSCSQTLNHNVMYWYQQKSSQAPKLLFHYYDKDFNNEADTPDNFQSRRPNTSFCFLDIRSPGLGDTAMYLCATSRDWAGLSRGAGELFFGEGSRLTVL.

About this clone itself: Distinct nucleotide sequences in the sample also encode this CDR3. The chain links TRBV7-2 to TRBJ2-7, with D maybe TRBD2 (6 bases). This CDR3 has 16 residues. Germline loops: CDR1 SGHTA, CDR2 FQGNSA. V lost 2 bases to trimming and J lost 0 bases, with 14 bases between them. The CDR3 DNA follows: TGTGCCAGCAGCTTAACGGCGGGGCTGAGCTCCTACGAGCAGTACTTC. It specifies CASSLTAGLSSYEQYF.

V and J are TRBV18 and TRBJ1-6, with 8 bases aligning to TRBD1. The V gene end was trimmed by 5 bases and the J gene end by 6 bases; junction bases not matched to a gene: 6. CDR3 length: 15 amino acids. The germline CDR1 and CDR2 sequences are KGHSH and LQKENI. The CDR3 sequence: CASSSGQGGNSPLHF. CDR3 in DNA: TGTGCCAGCTCATCCGGACAGGGAGGTAATTCACCCCTCCACTTT.

This chain connects TRBV6-1 to TRBJ1-5; D may be TRBD1 (5 bases). CDR3 size: 15 residues. Trimming cost V 3 bases and J 7 bases, with 16 bases left between them. Germline V CDR1 and CDR2: MNHNS, SASEGT. The CDR3 nucleotides read TGTGCCAGCAGTGACGTGTACGGGGGTAGGCAGCCCCAGCATTTT. Translating it yields CASSDVYGGRQPQHF.

The chain carries TRBV24-1 and TRBJ2-1, with D possibly called TRBD1 or TRBD2 (5 bases each). The CDR3 runs to 15 residues. V was pared by 4 bases and J by 9 bases, with 18 bases between. CDR1 and CDR2 from the germline V gene are KGHDR and SFDVKD. The CDR3 DNA follows: TGTGCCACCAGTGAACCGGGACGGACCTCGGGTGAGCAGTTCTTC. This sequence encodes CATSEPGRTSGEQFF.

This chain joins TRBV7-9 and TRBJ1-2; D is undetermined. This CDR3 contains 14 residues. V lost 5 bases and J 3 bases, leaving 13 bases between the germline ends. Germline V gene sequence: CDR1 SEHNR, CDR2 FQNEAQ (reference sequence). CDR3 nucleotides: TGTGCCAGCAGCCGCGGGGTGGTTGACTATGGCTACACCTTC. Protein product: CASSRGVVDYGYTF.

The chain has TRBV5-1 and TRBJ2-1; 9 bases fit TRBD2. This CDR3 has 15 residues. Trimming removed 0 bases from V and 6 bases from J; junction bases left unmatched: 4. Germline V gene lookup returns CDR1 SGHRS and CDR2 YFSETQ. The CDR3 DNA reads as TGCGCCAGCAGCTTGGAGGCAGCGGGGGGCAATGAGCAGTTCTTC. This codes for CASSLEAAGGNEQFF. Using reference TRBV5-1 and TRBJ2-1 for the parts outside the CDR3, the full variable domain is KAGVTQTPRYLIKTRGQQVTLSCSPISGHRSVSWYQQTPGQGLQFLFEYFSETQRNKGNFPGRFSGRQFSNSRSEMNVSTLELGDSALYLCASSLEAAGGNEQFFGPGTRLTVL.